Following are 27 T cell receptor beta chains from one sample sequenced in a study of blood T cell repertoires in COVID-19. Clones were sequenced by immunoSEQ multiplex PCR, and TCRdb holds only the in-frame ones, with some missing. The data show about 67,000 clones, with around 86% seen just once and around 5% held by the top ten. The material sequenced was peripheral blood. Receptors originate from a man between 45 and 60 years old with active COVID-19.

The chain couples TRBV14 to TRBJ1-2; D unresolved. The CDR3 loop spans 15 amino acids. V was pared by 1 base and J by 4 bases, with 13 bases between. Germline values: CDR1 SGHDN, CDR2 FVKESK. CDR3 amino acids: CASSQGLLGSYGYTF. DNA of the CDR3: TGTGCCAGCAGCCAAGGTCTATTGGGGAGCTATGGCTACACCTTC.

The genes are TRBV5-1 and TRBJ1-1; D gene ambiguous. V was pared by 6 bases and J by 0 bases, with 9 bases between. CDR1 SGHRS and CDR2 YFSETQ come from the germline V gene. The CDR3 totals 13 residues. This chain's CDR3 is CASNAEMNTEAFF. CDR3 DNA: TGCGCCAGCAACGCGGAGATGAACACTGAAGCTTTCTTT.

This sequence joins TRBV5-1 and TRBJ2-7; D unclear. The CDR3 is 14 residues long. The V end lost 2 bases, the J end lost 5 bases, and 14 bases lay between the germline ends. Germline CDR1 is SGHRS and CDR2 is YFSETQ. The chain's CDR3 is CASSLAGNLNEQYF. The CDR3 DNA follows: TGCGCCAGCAGCTTAGCCGGTAATCTCAACGAGCAGTACTTC.

This clone was counted only a few times. The chain couples TRBV9 to TRBJ1-4; 8 bases line up with TRBD1. The CDR3 has 14 residues. The junction had 3 bases not matched to a gene; V was cut back by 0 bases and J by 8 bases. CDR1 is SGDLS, CDR2 YYNGEE, per germline. The CDR3 DNA follows: TGTGCCAGCAGCGTAGGGACAGGGTACGAAAAACTGTTTTTT. Encoded protein: CASSVGTGYEKLFF.

The chain uses TRBV29-1 and TRBJ2-1; unclear D gene. CDR1 and CDR2 (germline): SQVTM, ANQGSEA. V shed 4 bases and J shed 0 bases, with 7 bases lying between them. The CDR3 sequence is 13 residues long. CDR3 DNA sequence: TGCAGCGTTGGCCGGTACTCCTACAATGAGCAGTTCTTC. Protein sequence: CSVGRYSYNEQFF.

V is TRBV19 and J is TRBJ1-5; 9 positions agree with TRBD1. The CDR3 contains 14 residues. Unmatched junction bases numbered 4, after V lost 4 bases and J lost 6 bases. Per germline, CDR1 LNHDA and CDR2 SQIVND (reference sequence). CDR3: CASSRTGDGQPQHF. In DNA form, the CDR3 reads TGTGCCAGTAGTAGGACAGGGGACGGTCAGCCCCAGCATTTT.

J is TRBJ2-5 and V is TRBV11-2; D not resolved. Germline V gives CDR1 SGHAT, CDR2 FQNNGV. Between the trimmed V and J ends, which lost 0 bases and 2 bases, there was a span of 4 bases. This CDR3 region has 13 residues. CDR3 bases: TGTGCCAGCAGCTTAGATCTACAAGAGACCCAGTACTTC. Translating it yields CASSLDLQETQYF.

The chain recombines TRBV19 with TRBJ1-1; TRBD1 is a possible D gene (5 bases). Between the trimmed V and J ends, which lost 7 bases and 0 bases, there was a span of 12 bases. CDR1 is LNHDA, CDR2 SQIVND, per germline (reference sequence). This CDR3 is 14 amino acids long. The CDR3 region is CASKQAEMNTEAFF. CDR3 nucleotide sequence: TGTGCCAGTAAACAGGCGGAGATGAACACTGAAGCTTTCTTT.

The chain links TRBV7-9 to TRBJ2-7, with D unclear. Germline loops: CDR1 SEHNR, CDR2 FQNEAQ (reference sequence). Deletions cut 1 base from V and 2 bases from J, with 9 bases between. There are 14 residues in the CDR3. The CDR3 nucleotides are TGTGCCAGCAGCTTAGTGTCCGGTCCCTACGAGCAGTACTTC. Translation gives CASSLVSGPYEQYF.

This sequence joins TRBV4-2 and TRBJ2-2, with 9 bases identical to TRBD1. CDR1 is LGHNA and CDR2 is YNFKEQ in the germline V gene. The ends lost 3 bases at V and 6 bases at J; junction bases unmatched: 8. CDR3 length: 16 amino acids. The CDR3 region is CASSHGTGKFPGELFF. As DNA, the CDR3 is TGTGCCAGCAGCCACGGGACAGGGAAGTTTCCCGGGGAGCTGTTTTTT.

This rearrangement joins TRBV30 to TRBJ2-7; D unclear. Trimming left V 3 bases short and J 2 bases short, with 14 bases between. The CDR3 totals 14 residues. Germline CDR1 is GTSNPN and CDR2 is SVGIG (reference sequence). The CDR3 spells CAWSLTVPTYEQYF. As DNA, the CDR3 is TGTGCCTGGAGCCTTACAGTCCCTACCTACGAGCAGTACTTC.

V is TRBV5-4 and J is TRBJ2-5, with TRBD2 matching 8 bases. The CDR3 extends over 15 amino acids. The germline CDR1 and CDR2 sequences are SGHNT and YYREEE (reference sequence). The ends lost 4 bases at V and 2 bases at J; junction bases unmatched: 7. The CDR3 sequence: CASSPGIAGQETQYF. The CDR3 nucleotides are TGTGCCAGCAGCCCGGGCATAGCGGGACAAGAGACCCAGTACTTC.

This clone turned up a few times. This sequence joins TRBV27 and TRBJ1-4; 8 bases fit TRBD1. Germline V gene data show CDR1 as MNHEY and CDR2 as SMNVEV (reference sequence). V lost 4 bases and J lost 3; bases outside the gene matches: 4. The CDR3 is 15 amino acids. The CDR3 nucleotides are TGTGCCAGCAGTTCCCCGGGACAGGCTAATGAAAAACTGTTTTTT. Its translation: CASSSPGQANEKLFF.

This clone was seen more than once but under ten times. The V gene is TRBV30, the J gene TRBJ2-7; TRBD2 agrees at 7 bases. The V and J ends lost 0 bases and 2 bases, in that order; junction bases with no gene match: 13. Germline lookup yields CDR1 GTSNPN and CDR2 SVGIG (reference sequence). The CDR3 has 17 amino acids. DNA for the CDR3: TGTGCCTGGAGTGTACCTAAGGCGGGAGTGTTTGCCTACGAGCAGTACTTC. It encodes CAWSVPKAGVFAYEQYF.

The genes are TRBV9 and TRBJ2-7, with 10 nucleotides matching TRBD2. This CDR3 is built from 14 residues. After removal of 5 bases from V and 0 bases from J, the junction contained 2 bases not matched to a gene. In germline, CDR1 is SGDLS, CDR2 YYNGEE. The chain's CDR3 is CASSSGRSSYEQYF. The CDR3 DNA reads as TGTGCCAGCAGTAGCGGGAGGAGCTCCTACGAGCAGTACTTC. The complete variable domain, with remaining parts taken from reference TRBV9 and TRBJ2-7, reads DSGVTQTPKHLITATGQRVTLRCSPRSGDLSVYWYQQSLDQGLQFLIQYYNGEERAKGNILERFSAQQFPDLHSELNLSSLELGDSALYFCASSSGRSSYEQYFGPGTRLTVT.

J is TRBJ2-5 and V is TRBV5-1; 7 nucleotides match TRBD2. Germline CDR1 reads SGHRS; CDR2 reads YFSETQ. Trimming removed 4 bases from V and 3 bases from J; junction bases left unmatched: 3. The CDR3 extends over 13 amino acids. DNA for the CDR3: TGCGCCAGCAGCGACAGCGGGAAAGAGACCCAGTACTTC. It codes for CASSDSGKETQYF. Using reference TRBV5-1 and TRBJ2-5 for the parts outside the CDR3, the full variable domain is KAGVTQTPRYLIKTRGQQVTLSCSPISGHRSVSWYQQTPGQGLQFLFEYFSETQRNKGNFPGRFSGRQFSNSRSEMNVSTLELGDSALYLCASSDSGKETQYFGPGTRLLVL.

The CDR3 nucleotides are TGTGCCAGCAGTTGGGACAGGGGAGCCGGCAATCAGCCCCAGCATTTT. Protein: CASSWDRGAGNQPQHF. The gene calls are TRBV2 and TRBJ1-5; 10 nucleotides agree with TRBD1. This CDR3 contains 16 residues. Unmatched junction bases numbered 6, after V lost 5 bases and J lost 2 bases. CDR1 is SNHLY, CDR2 FYNNEI, per germline. The full variable domain, its missing parts supplied by reference TRBV2 and TRBJ1-5, is EPEVTQTPSHQVTQMGQEVILRCVPISNHLYFYWYRQILGQKVEFLVSFYNNEISEKSEIFDDQFSVERPDGSNFTLKIRSTKLEDSAMYFCASSWDRGAGNQPQHFGDGTRLSIL.

CDR3 sequence reads: CATREGRSYNEQFF. CDR3 DNA: TGCGCCACCAGGGAGGGGAGGTCCTACAATGAGCAGTTCTTC. The rearrangement links TRBV5-1 to TRBJ2-1; 7 bases match TRBD2. The CDR3 contains 14 residues. The V segment lost 9 bases and the J segment 1 base; nucleotides outside the gene matches: 7. Germline-derived CDR1 and CDR2 are SGHRS and YFSETQ.

This clone was observed a single time. This rearrangement joins TRBV19 to TRBJ2-7; 8 bases align to TRBD1. Trimming cost V 4 bases and J 5 bases; bases outside gene matches: 7. Per the germline V gene, CDR1 is LNHDA and CDR2 is SQIVND (reference sequence). This CDR3 is 14 amino acids long. CDR3 region: CASSTRTGYHEQYF. CDR3 coding DNA: TGTGCCAGTAGTACCCGGACAGGGTACCACGAGCAGTACTTC.

This sequence joins TRBV5-1 and TRBJ1-1; no clear D. Deletions cut 0 bases from V and 3 bases from J, with 12 bases between. CDR1 SGHRS and CDR2 YFSETQ come from the germline V gene. CDR3 length: 15 residues. CDR3 loop: CASSLDSGTHTEAFF. CDR3 DNA: TGCGCCAGCAGCTTGGATTCGGGTACGCACACTGAAGCTTTCTTT.

This sequence joins TRBV2 and TRBJ2-7; TRBD1 agrees at 12 bases. The V gene end was trimmed by 6 bases and the J gene end by 6 bases; junction bases not matched to a gene: 3. Germline CDR1 reads SNHLY; CDR2 reads FYNNEI. This CDR3 has 13 amino acids. The CDR3 sequence is CASSGTGGSEQYF. The CDR3 nucleotides are TGTGCCAGCAGCGGGACAGGGGGCTCCGAGCAGTACTTC.

The V gene is TRBV6-5, the J gene TRBJ2-2; D is perhaps TRBD2 (5 bases). The length of the CDR3 is 15 residues. Germline lookup yields CDR1 MNHEY and CDR2 SVGAGI. V gave up 2 bases and J gave up 4 bases, with 11 bases separating them. The CDR3 coding sequence is TGTGCCAGCAGTTACGAGGGAACGGGCACCGGGGAGCTGTTTTTT. It is translated as CASSYEGTGTGELFF.

In its sample, this clone was seen a few times. J is TRBJ1-1 and V is TRBV5-1, with D unclear. V shed 1 base and J shed 3 bases, with 10 bases lying between them. This CDR3 comprises 14 residues. Germline loops: CDR1 SGHRS, CDR2 YFSETQ. The CDR3 protein is CASSLQNLDTEAFF. DNA of the CDR3: TGCGCCAGCAGCTTGCAAAACCTAGACACTGAAGCTTTCTTT.

The chain uses TRBV6-5 and TRBJ2-7, with TRBD1 matching 9 bases. Germline V gene data show CDR1 as MNHEY and CDR2 as SVGAGI. The junction had 6 bases not matched to a gene; V was cut back by 6 bases and J by 6 bases. The CDR3 runs 13 residues. CDR3 residues: CASSTGGRGEQYF. In DNA form, the CDR3 reads TGTGCCAGCAGCACAGGGGGCAGAGGCGAGCAGTACTTC.

This clone was observed a single time. The chain couples TRBV12-5 to TRBJ2-2; no definite D call. The germline CDR1 and CDR2 sequences are LGHNT and FRNRAP. Between the trimmed V and J ends, which lost 0 bases and 3 bases, there was a span of 5 bases. The CDR3 is made up of 14 amino acids. The CDR3 loop reads CASGLVLHTGELFF. The CDR3 DNA reads TGTGCTAGTGGTTTGGTACTTCACACCGGGGAGCTGTTTTTT.

This sequence joins TRBV18 and TRBJ2-7, with 11 bases matching TRBD1. The CDR3 spans 13 residues. The germline V gene encodes CDR1 KGHSH and CDR2 LQKENI. V shed 3 bases, J shed 7 bases, and the junction held 2 bases outside the gene matches. The DNA of the CDR3 is TGTGCCAGCTCACCGGACAGGGGGCGGGAGCAGTACTTC. Its translation: CASSPDRGREQYF.

V usage is TRBV3-1 (or the pseudogene TRBV3-2) and J usage is TRBJ1-2, with 7 bases that match TRBD1. The CDR3 contains 14 residues. With 7 bases clipped from V and 0 bases from J, the junction kept 5 bases outside the gene matches. The germline gives CDR1 LGHDT, CDR2 YNNKEL (reference sequence). The DNA of the CDR3 is TGTGCCAGCAACGACAGGGCTGCTAACTATGGCTACACCTTC. Protein sequence: CASNDRAANYGYTF.